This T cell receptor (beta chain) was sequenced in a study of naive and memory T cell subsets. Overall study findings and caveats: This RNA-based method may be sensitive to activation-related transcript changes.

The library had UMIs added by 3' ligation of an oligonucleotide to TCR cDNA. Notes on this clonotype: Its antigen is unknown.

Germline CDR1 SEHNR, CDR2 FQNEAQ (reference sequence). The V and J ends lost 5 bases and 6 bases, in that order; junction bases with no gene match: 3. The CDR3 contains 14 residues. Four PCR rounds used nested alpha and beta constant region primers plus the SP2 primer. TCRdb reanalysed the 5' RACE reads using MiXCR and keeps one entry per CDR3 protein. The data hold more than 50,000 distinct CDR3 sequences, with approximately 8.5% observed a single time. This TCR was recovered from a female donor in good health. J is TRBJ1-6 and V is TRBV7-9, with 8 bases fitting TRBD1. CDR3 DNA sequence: TGTGCCAGCAGCCAGACAGGGGTTAATTCACCCCTCCACTTT. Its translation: CASSQTGVNSPLHF.